The subject of this entry is one TCR beta chain. Trimming removed 3 bases from V and 1 base from J, with 13 bases in between. The CDR3 covers 16 residues. Germline V gene lookup returns CDR1 MDHEN and CDR2 SYDVKM. The sample comes from a study of blood T cell repertoires in COVID-19. Profiling relied on immunoSEQ multiplex PCR, and the TCRdb table lists in-frame clones only, not all of them. The table shows about 310,000 clones, with approximately 89% occurring only once. This receptor was taken from a woman aged 40-49 years who had recovered from COVID-19. Material: PBMCs or T cells enriched from blood (not recorded which). This chain connects TRBV28 to TRBJ1-3, with D possibly being TRBD1 (5 bases). In DNA, the CDR3 is TGTGCCAGCAGTTTGGCGGGGGGGAATTCTGGAAACACCATATATTTT. Its translation: CASSLAGGNSGNTIYF.